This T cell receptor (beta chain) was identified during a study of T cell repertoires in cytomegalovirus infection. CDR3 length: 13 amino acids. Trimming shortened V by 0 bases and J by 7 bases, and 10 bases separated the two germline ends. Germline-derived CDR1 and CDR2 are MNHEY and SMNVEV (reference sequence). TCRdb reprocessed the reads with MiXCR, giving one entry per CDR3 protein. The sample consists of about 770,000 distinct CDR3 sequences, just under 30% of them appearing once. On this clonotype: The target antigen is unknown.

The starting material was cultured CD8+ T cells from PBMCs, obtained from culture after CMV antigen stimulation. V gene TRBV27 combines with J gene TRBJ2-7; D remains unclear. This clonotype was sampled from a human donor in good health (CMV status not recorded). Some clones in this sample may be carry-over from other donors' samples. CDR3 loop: CASSLSALGEQYF. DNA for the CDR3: TGTGCCAGCAGTTTATCCGCCTTGGGGGAGCAGTACTTC.